This entry lists 21 T cell receptor beta chains sequenced from one sample in a study of chemoradiotherapy in HPV16-positive cancers. Only in-frame clones appear in the TCRdb table, and some are missing; sequencing was by immunoSEQ multiplex PCR. The table includes roughly 70,000 clones, roughly 90% detected once. This specimen consisted of blood, obtained from a patient who underwent chemoradiotherapy. The receptors were sampled from a human donor with HPV-associated anogenital cancer.

The chain combines TRBV7-6 with TRBJ2-7; D is perhaps TRBD1 (5 bases). Looked up from germline, CDR1 is SGHVS and CDR2 is FNYEAQ. The CDR3 covers 11 residues. Trimming removed 5 bases at V and 10 bases at J, with 12 bases between. This chain's CDR3 is CASSTGHAQYF. The DNA for the CDR3 is TGTGCCAGCAGCACAGGACACGCTCAGTACTTC. The variable domain in full, completed from reference TRBV7-6 and TRBJ2-7, reads GAGVSQSPRYKVTKRGQDVALRCDPISGHVSLYWYRQALGQGPEFLTYFNYEAQQDKSGLPNDRFSAERPEGSISTLTIQRTEQRDSAMYRCASSTGHAQYFGPGTRLTVT.

V gene TRBV6-5 combines with J gene TRBJ1-5; 7 bases line up with TRBD1. The J segment lost 6 bases and the V segment lost 5 bases, leaving 4 bases of the junction unmatched. The CDR3 runs 13 residues. The germline V gene encodes CDR1 MNHEY and CDR2 SVGAGI. CDR3 in DNA: TGTGCCAGCAGTCCGACAGGGAGTCAGCCCCAGCATTTT. It encodes CASSPTGSQPQHF.

V and J are TRBV7-9 and TRBJ1-2; D is unclear. This CDR3 region has 12 residues. Germline lookup yields CDR1 SEHNR and CDR2 FQNEAQ (reference sequence). The V end was cut by 1 base, the J end by 8 bases, with 8 bases between. The DNA of the CDR3 is TGTGCCAGCAGCTTAGTTGGAATCGGCTACACCTTC. It yields the protein CASSLVGIGYTF.

This rearrangement joins TRBV5-1 to TRBJ1-4; the match to TRBD1 covers 7 bases. V lost 1 base and J lost 7; bases outside the gene matches: 10. The CDR3 contains 16 residues. Germline CDR1 SGHRS, CDR2 YFSETQ. The CDR3 coding sequence is TGCGCCAGCAGCTTGCCCACAGGGGCGGAGGGTGAAAAACTGTTTTTT. Its protein product is CASSLPTGAEGEKLFF.

V gene TRBV19 combines with J gene TRBJ2-6; D may match TRBD1 or TRBD2 (5 bases each). The V gene lost 7 bases and the J gene lost 1 base, with 17 bases spanning the gap. The CDR3 is made up of 17 amino acids. Germline V gene lookup returns CDR1 LNHDA and CDR2 SQIVND (reference sequence). The CDR3 DNA follows: TGTGCCAGTACCCCCGCAGGGTTAGCGTCTGGGGCCAACGTCCTGACTTTC. Protein: CASTPAGLASGANVLTF.

The chain has TRBV27 and TRBJ1-4, with D uncertain. The CDR3 covers 14 residues. The ends were cut back, 3 bases at V and 0 bases at J, with 5 bases in the middle. Germline loops: CDR1 MNHEY, CDR2 SMNVEV (reference sequence). CDR3 region: CASSLVATNEKLFF. CDR3 nucleotide sequence: TGTGCCAGCAGTTTGGTTGCAACTAATGAAAAACTGTTTTTT.

The chain employs TRBV19 and TRBJ2-1, with 9 bases matching TRBD1. Germline CDR1 and CDR2: LNHDA and SQIVND (reference sequence). The V gene end was trimmed by 5 bases and the J gene end by 3 bases; junction bases not matched to a gene: 5. The CDR3 has 15 residues. The DNA of the CDR3 is TGTGCCAGTAGTCGGGGGACAGGGTTCTACAATGAGCAGTTCTTC. Translation gives CASSRGTGFYNEQFF.

The V gene is TRBV28, the J gene TRBJ2-5, with D hard to call. V dropped 8 bases and J dropped 5 bases, with 15 bases sitting between them. This CDR3 is built from 13 residues. Per the germline V gene, CDR1 is MDHEN and CDR2 is SYDVKM. The CDR3 spells CASRLGLWETQYF. CDR3 DNA sequence: TGTGCCAGCCGGCTGGGTCTGTGGGAGACCCAGTACTTC.

The chain has TRBV10-2 and TRBJ2-2, with 8 positions matching TRBD2. V lost 10 bases to trimming and J lost 1 base; unmatched junction nucleotides: 5. Germline lookup yields CDR1 WSHSY and CDR2 SAAADI. CDR3 length equals 14 residues. The CDR3 coding sequence is TGCGCCACTAGTACTAGCGGGAACACCGGGGAGCTGTTTTTT. Translated: CATSTSGNTGELFF.

The chain recombines TRBV6-1 with TRBJ2-3, with 7 bases matching TRBD1. This CDR3 contains 15 residues. Looked up from germline, CDR1 is MNHNS and CDR2 is SASEGT. Losses at the gene ends were 5 bases for V and 10 bases for J; bases not matched to a gene: 15. This CDR3 is CASSLSRTQGVAQYF. The CDR3 DNA sequence: TGTGCCAGCAGTTTATCGAGGACTCAGGGGGTTGCGCAGTATTTT.

V gene TRBV9 combines with J gene TRBJ2-5; 9 nucleotides align to TRBD2. Germline V lookup: CDR1 SGDLS, CDR2 YYNGEE. CDR3 length: 15 residues. Germline trimming cut 0 bases from V and 5 bases from J; bases unmatched to any gene: 5. The CDR3 bases are TGTGCCAGCAGCGTAGAAGCGGGGGGTCGGGAGACCCAGTACTTC. Its protein product is CASSVEAGGRETQYF.

J is TRBJ2-5 and V is TRBV4-2, with 9 bases fitting TRBD2. Trimming cost V 0 bases and J 4 bases; bases outside gene matches: 9. The CDR3 consists of 17 residues. Per germline, CDR1 LGHNA and CDR2 YNFKEQ. CDR3 loop: CASSQDLSGLASETQYF. Here the CDR3 DNA reads TGTGCCAGCAGCCAAGATCTATCGGGACTAGCTTCAGAGACCCAGTACTTC.

This chain links TRBV18 with TRBJ1-2, with TRBD1 as a possible D gene (6 bases). This CDR3 has 15 residues. Germline CDR1 reads KGHSH; CDR2 reads LQKENI. V was clipped by 1 base and J by 3 bases, with 12 bases between them. The CDR3 coding sequence is TGTGCCAGCTCACCACAGGGGGTGAGGGACTATGGCTACACCTTC. Its translation is CASSPQGVRDYGYTF.

The chain recombines TRBV11-2 with TRBJ2-6, with TRBD1 as a possible D gene (6 bases). This CDR3 contains 18 residues. Germline V gene sequence: CDR1 SGHAT, CDR2 FQNNGV. V was cut by 2 bases and J by 1 base, with 15 bases left in between. The CDR3, as DNA: TGTGCCAGCAGCTTACAAACAGGGATGGGATCTGGGGCCAACGTCCTGACTTTC. Its translation is CASSLQTGMGSGANVLTF.

The chain combines TRBV30 with TRBJ2-7; TRBD2 agrees at 9 bases. This CDR3 is built from 13 residues. Germline V gene data show CDR1 as GTSNPN and CDR2 as SVGIG (reference sequence). Trimming at V came to 4 bases and at J to 1 base, leaving 2 bases not matched to a gene. The CDR3 DNA is TGTGCCTGGATGGCGGGGGGGTCCTACGAGCAGTACTTC. Translating it yields CAWMAGGSYEQYF.

This chain uses TRBV11-1 with TRBJ1-1; possible D gene TRBD1, 5 bases. V was shortened by 5 bases and J by 1 base, with 17 bases between the two germline ends. The CDR3 sequence is 16 residues long. Germline-derived CDR1 and CDR2 are SGHAT and FQDESV (reference sequence). The CDR3 DNA reads TGTGCCAGCAGCCAACCGGCAGGGTGGACGAACACTGAAGCTTTCTTT. This translates into CASSQPAGWTNTEAFF.

This sequence joins TRBV6-1 and TRBJ2-7, with D perhaps TRBD1 (5 bases). CDR1 MNHNS and CDR2 SASEGT come from the germline V gene. This CDR3 is built from 15 residues. The V and J ends lost 0 bases and 0 bases respectively, with 9 bases between them. CDR3 in DNA: TGTGCCAGCAGTGAAGCAGGGGCCCGCTCCTACGAGCAGTACTTC. Translation gives CASSEAGARSYEQYF.

This clone was detected once. The chain joins TRBV4-1 to TRBJ1-2; 7 bases are shared with TRBD1. Losses at the gene ends were 1 base for V and 4 bases for J; bases not matched to a gene: 12. Germline V gene lookup returns CDR1 MGHRA and CDR2 YSYEKL. The CDR3 loop spans 17 amino acids. Here the CDR3 reads CASSQANLVGQRYGYTF. The CDR3 region has the DNA TGCGCCAGCAGCCAAGCCAATCTTGTGGGACAGCGCTATGGCTACACCTTC.

The CDR3 nucleotides are TGTGCCTGGAGTACTGAGCCCACATTTTTTGGCTACACCTTC. It encodes CAWSTEPTFFGYTF. V is TRBV30 and J is TRBJ1-2; no definite D call. Germline V gene lookup returns CDR1 GTSNPN and CDR2 SVGIG (reference sequence). Between the trimmed V and J ends, which lost 2 bases and 7 bases, there was a span of 17 bases. The CDR3 is made up of 14 amino acids.

The V gene is TRBV19, the J gene TRBJ2-5, with 12 bases fitting TRBD2. Germline values: CDR1 LNHDA, CDR2 SQIVND (reference sequence). The junction had 9 bases not matched to a gene; V was cut back by 4 bases and J by 6 bases. The CDR3 covers 16 residues. The CDR3 DNA reads TGTGCCAGTAGTACCGGTCTAGCGGGGGGGCTACAGACCCAGTACTTC. It codes for CASSTGLAGGLQTQYF.

CDR3 nucleotides: TGTGCCAGCAGGACAGAGCTGCACTATGGCTACACCTTC. The encoded protein is CASRTELHYGYTF. V is TRBV6-6 and J is TRBJ1-2, with a possible D match to TRBD1 (5 bases). Germline V lookup: CDR1 MNHNY, CDR2 SVGAGI (reference sequence). Trimming left V 6 bases short and J 3 bases short, with 11 bases between. The CDR3 loop spans 13 amino acids.